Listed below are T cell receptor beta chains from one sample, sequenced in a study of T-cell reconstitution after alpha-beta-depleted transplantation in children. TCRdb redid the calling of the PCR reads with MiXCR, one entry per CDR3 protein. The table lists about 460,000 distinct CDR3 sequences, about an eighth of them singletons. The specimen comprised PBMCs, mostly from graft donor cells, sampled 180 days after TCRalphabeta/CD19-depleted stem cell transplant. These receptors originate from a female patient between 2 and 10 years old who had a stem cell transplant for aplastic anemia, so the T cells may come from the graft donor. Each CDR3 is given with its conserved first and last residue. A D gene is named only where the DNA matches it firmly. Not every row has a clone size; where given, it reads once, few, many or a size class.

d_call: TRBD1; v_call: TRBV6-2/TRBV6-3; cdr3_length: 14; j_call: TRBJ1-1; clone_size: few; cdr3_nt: TGTGCCAGCATAATGGACAGGACCCGCACTGAAGCTTTCTTT; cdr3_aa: CASIMDRTRTEAFF
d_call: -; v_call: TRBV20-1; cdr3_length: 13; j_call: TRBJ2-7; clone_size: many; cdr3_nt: TGCAGTGCTAGAGGGAGGGACTCCTACGAGCAGTACTTC; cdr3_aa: CSARGRDSYEQYF
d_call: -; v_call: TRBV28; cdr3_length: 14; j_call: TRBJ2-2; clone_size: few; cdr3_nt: TGTGCCAGCAGTTTCAGGGGCGTCGCCGGGGAGCTGTTTTTT; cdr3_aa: CASSFRGVAGELFF
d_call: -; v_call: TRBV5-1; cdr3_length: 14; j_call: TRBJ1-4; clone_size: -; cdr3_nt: TGCGCCAGCAGAACGTTTGCAACTAATGAAAAACTGTTTTTT; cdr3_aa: CASRTFATNEKLFF
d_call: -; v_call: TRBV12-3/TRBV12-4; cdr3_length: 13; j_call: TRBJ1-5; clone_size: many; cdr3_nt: TGTGCCAGCTGCTACAGGGTTGCTCAGCCCCAGCATTTT; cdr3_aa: CASCYRVAQPQHF
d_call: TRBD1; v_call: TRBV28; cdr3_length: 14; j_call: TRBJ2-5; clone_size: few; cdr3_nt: TGTGCCAGCAGTTGGGGACAGGTCCAAGAGACCCAGTACTTC; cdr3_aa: CASSWGQVQETQYF
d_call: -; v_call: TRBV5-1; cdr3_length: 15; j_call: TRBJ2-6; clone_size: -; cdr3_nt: TGCGCCAGCAGCCAACTCTCCTCTGGGGCCAACGTCCTGACTTTC; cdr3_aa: CASSQLSSGANVLTF
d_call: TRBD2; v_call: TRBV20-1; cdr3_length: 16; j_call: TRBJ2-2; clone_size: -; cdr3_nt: TGCAGTGCTAGAGCCCCGGGAGGTGCGGACACCGGGGAGCTGTTTTTT; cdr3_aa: CSARAPGGADTGELFF
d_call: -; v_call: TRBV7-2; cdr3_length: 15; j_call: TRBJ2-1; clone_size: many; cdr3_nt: TGTGCCAGCAGCTTGAGGAGGTCATCCTACAATGAGCAGTTCTTC; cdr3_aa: CASSLRRSSYNEQFF
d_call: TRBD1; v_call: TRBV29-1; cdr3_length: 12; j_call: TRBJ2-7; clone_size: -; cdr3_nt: TGCAGCGTCGGGACAGGGCCCCTCGAGCAGTACTTC; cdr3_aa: CSVGTGPLEQYF
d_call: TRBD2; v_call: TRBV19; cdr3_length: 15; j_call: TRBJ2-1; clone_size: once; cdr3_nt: TGTGCCAGTAGTATCCTTGGACTAGCGAACAATGAGCAGTTCTTC; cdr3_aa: CASSILGLANNEQFF
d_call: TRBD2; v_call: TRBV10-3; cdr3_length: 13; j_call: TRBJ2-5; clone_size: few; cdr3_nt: TGTGCCATCAGTAGCGGGAGTTGGGAGACCCAGTACTTC; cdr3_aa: CAISSGSWETQYF
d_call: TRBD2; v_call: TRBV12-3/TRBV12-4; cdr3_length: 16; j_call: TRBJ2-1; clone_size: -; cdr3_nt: TGTGCCAGCAGCAGACGCCGACTAGCGGTGTACAATGAGCAGTTCTTC; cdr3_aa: CASSRRRLAVYNEQFF
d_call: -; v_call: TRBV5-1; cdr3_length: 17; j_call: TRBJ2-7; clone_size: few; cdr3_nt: TGCGCCAGCAGCTTGGGGGTCGAGGGGAGAGGATCCTACGAGCAGTACTTC; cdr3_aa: CASSLGVEGRGSYEQYF
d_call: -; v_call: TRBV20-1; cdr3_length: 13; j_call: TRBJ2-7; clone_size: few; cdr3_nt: TGCAGTGCTAGAGAGGCGAGAGCCTACGAGCAGTACTTC; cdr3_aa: CSAREARAYEQYF
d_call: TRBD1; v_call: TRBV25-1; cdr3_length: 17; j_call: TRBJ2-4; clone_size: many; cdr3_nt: TGTGCCAGCAGTGAATCCGGGACAGGGGTTGGCAAAAACATTCAGTACTTC; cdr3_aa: CASSESGTGVGKNIQYF
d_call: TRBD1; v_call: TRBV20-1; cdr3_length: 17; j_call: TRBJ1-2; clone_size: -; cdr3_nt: TGCAGTGCTAGACCCCCTGGCACAGGGGGCGCTGTCTATGGCTACACCTTC; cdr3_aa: CSARPPGTGGAVYGYTF
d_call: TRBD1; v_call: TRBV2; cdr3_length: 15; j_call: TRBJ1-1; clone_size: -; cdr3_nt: TGTGCCAGCAGCCAGACAGGGGGCCTGAACACTGAAGCTTTCTTT; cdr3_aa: CASSQTGGLNTEAFF
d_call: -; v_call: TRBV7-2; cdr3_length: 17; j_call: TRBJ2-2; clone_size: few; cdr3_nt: TGTTCCAGCAGCTTAAAGAGGAAATACTCGAACACCGGGGAGCTGTTTTTT; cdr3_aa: CSSSLKRKYSNTGELFF
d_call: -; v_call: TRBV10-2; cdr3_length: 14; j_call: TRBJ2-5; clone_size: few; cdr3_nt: TGCGCCAGCAGTGAACCCATAGGACTCTGGCCCCAGTACTTC; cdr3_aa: CASSEPIGLWPQYF
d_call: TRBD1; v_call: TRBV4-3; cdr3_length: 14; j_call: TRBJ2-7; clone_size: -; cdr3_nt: TGCGCCAGCAGCCAAGAACACAGGGGGGACGAGCAGTACTTC; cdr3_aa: CASSQEHRGDEQYF
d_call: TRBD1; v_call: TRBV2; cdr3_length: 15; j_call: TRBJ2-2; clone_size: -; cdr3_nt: TGTGCCAGCAGCGGACAGGGGGCGTTGATCGGGGAGCTGTTTTTT; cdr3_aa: CASSGQGALIGELFF